What follows describes a single T cell receptor beta chain. Antigen: not known. The CDR3 spans 17 residues. CDR1 and CDR2 (germline): SGHDN, FVKESK. V dropped 0 bases and J dropped 3 bases, with 14 bases sitting between them. This record comes from a study of cytomegalovirus exposure and HLA in healthy donors. Findings and caveats of the study: A classifier reportedly called cytomegalovirus status with high sensitivity and specificity. Confirmation in vitro established that three CMV-associated chains were specific for CMV antigens. Approximately 160 TCR beta chains were listed as cytomegalovirus-associated.

The repertoire was sequenced with immunoSEQ multiplex PCR; TCRdb's copy has only in-frame clones and lacks some. Of 110,000 to 150,000 clones in the sample, about 90% were seen once. The chain is built from TRBV14 and TRBJ1-4; TRBD1 might be the D (5 bases). This TCR derives from a man between 18 and 35 years old in good health and CMV-seronegative. The sample comprised PBMCs. Here the CDR3 DNA reads TGTGCCAGCAGCCAAGATCTCGGGACGGGAGCTAATGAAAAACTGTTTTTT. It translates to CASSQDLGTGANEKLFF.